Shown below are 6 T cell receptor beta chains from a single sample sequenced in a study of PD-L1 blockade in urothelial cancer. Using immunoSEQ multiplex PCR, the repertoire was profiled, and TCRdb retains in-frame clones only, with some absent. The sample has 130,000 or so clones, about 81% seen once; the top ten hold about 2.9%. Time point: pretreatment peripheral blood. This material consisted of PBMCs, taken around atezolizumab (anti-PD-L1) treatment. The receptors were gathered from a man aged 50-59 years with urothelial cancer.

This clone was recorded only once. This chain links TRBV2 with TRBJ1-4, with TRBD1 matching over 10 bases. The V gene's germline CDR1 is SNHLY and CDR2 FYNNEI. Losses at the gene ends were 5 bases for V and 3 bases for J; bases not matched to a gene: 9. This CDR3 is built from 17 residues. CDR3 protein: CASSSRQGALANEKLFF. CDR3 DNA sequence: TGTGCCAGCAGTAGTCGACAGGGGGCTCTGGCTAATGAAAAACTGTTTTTT. Complete variable domain (other parts from reference TRBV2 and TRBJ1-4): EPEVTQTPSHQVTQMGQEVILRCVPISNHLYFYWYRQILGQKVEFLVSFYNNEISEKSEIFDDQFSVERPDGSNFTLKIRSTKLEDSAMYFCASSSRQGALANEKLFFGSGTQLSVL.

The chain couples TRBV9 to TRBJ1-4, with D unclear. Germline loops: CDR1 SGDLS, CDR2 YYNGEE. V was clipped by 4 bases and J by 7 bases, with 11 bases between them. This CDR3 is built from 13 residues. Here the CDR3 DNA reads TGTGCCAGCAGCTCATTGGTCGGTGAAAAACTGTTTTTT. It codes for CASSSLVGEKLFF.

The sample holds a few counts of this clone. Here the CDR3 reads CASSPPAGAKNIQYF. In DNA, the CDR3 is TGTGCCAGCTCACCACCGGCGGGAGCCAAAAACATTCAGTACTTC. The chain links TRBV18 to TRBJ2-4, with a possible D match to TRBD2 (5 bases). Germline V CDR1 and CDR2: KGHSH, LQKENI. This CDR3 has 15 amino acids. V was pared by 0 bases and J by 0 bases, with 6 bases between.

The rearrangement uses TRBV2 and TRBJ1-5; maybe TRBD1 (6 bases). The V gene's germline CDR1 is SNHLY and CDR2 FYNNEI. Trimming took off 1 base at V and 6 bases at J, with 10 bases between the two ends. The CDR3 contains 14 residues. The CDR3 loop reads CASSEGTDSQPQHF. The DNA for the CDR3 is TGTGCCAGCAGTGAAGGGACAGATAGTCAGCCCCAGCATTTT.

The chain uses TRBV7-9 and TRBJ1-1; 7 positions agree with TRBD1. CDR3 length: 15 amino acids. CDR1 SEHNR and CDR2 FQNEAQ come from the germline V gene (reference sequence). Trimming removed 5 bases from V and 2 bases from J; junction bases left unmatched: 8. Here the CDR3 reads CASSPSDRANTEAFF. CDR3 DNA sequence: TGTGCCAGCAGCCCGTCCGACAGGGCCAACACTGAAGCTTTCTTT.

This chain uses TRBV18 with TRBJ2-7, with D possibly matching TRBD1 (5 bases). The CDR3 consists of 13 residues. In germline, CDR1 is KGHSH, CDR2 LQKENI. The germline V and J ends were trimmed by 3 bases and 3 bases, with 9 bases remaining between them. The CDR3 nucleotides read TGTGCCAGCTCACCTGGGGCGGACTACGAGCAGTACTTC. As protein: CASSPGADYEQYF. Full variable domain (remainder filled in from reference TRBV18 and TRBJ2-7): NAGVMQNPRHLVRRRGQEARLRCSPMKGHSHVYWYRQLPEEGLKFMVYLQKENIIDESGMPKERFSAEFPKEGPSILRIQQVVRGDSAAYFCASSPGADYEQYFGPGTRLTVT.